Following are 26 T cell receptor beta chains from one sample sequenced in a study of beta chain features in type 1 diabetes. Study conclusions and caveats: Shorter TCRB CDR3s, moderately but significantly so, were found in Type 1 diabetes patients in all four CD4+ subsets.

What was sequenced were expressed TCRB transcripts, since all of the isolated RNA had been reverse transcribed. Repertoires were generated with immunoSEQ multiplex PCR, while TCRdb's copy carries only in-frame clones and drops some. This table has 250,000 or so clones, approximately 14% appearing once. Which antigens these TCRs recognize remains unknown. What was sequenced was naive CD4+ T cells from blood. All receptors derive from a man aged 25-45 years with type 1 diabetes.

The chain joins TRBV18 to TRBJ1-2; no clear D gene. This CDR3 is built from 13 residues. V lost 2 bases and J 4 bases, leaving 8 bases between the germline ends. The germline CDR1 and CDR2 sequences are KGHSH and LQKENI. CDR3 in amino acids: CASSPNELYGYTF. The CDR3 nucleotides are TGTGCCAGCTCACCAAATGAGCTCTATGGCTACACCTTC.

This clone was counted a few times. V usage is TRBV5-1 and J usage is TRBJ2-5, with TRBD1 identical over 11 bases. From germline, CDR1 is SGHRS and CDR2 YFSETQ. Trimming cost V 4 bases and J 7 bases; bases outside gene matches: 12. This CDR3 has 16 residues. CDR3 coding DNA: TGCGCCAGCAGCCTGATCTCGGGACAGGGGGAGGTGACCCAGTACTTC. This codes for CASSLISGQGEVTQYF.

The chain employs TRBV5-4 and TRBJ2-3; maybe TRBD1 (6 bases). CDR1 is SGHNT, CDR2 YYREEE, per germline (reference sequence). There are 16 residues in the CDR3. V dropped 0 bases and J dropped 1 base, with 12 bases sitting between them. Here the CDR3 reads CASSLGPGVGTDTQYF. The CDR3 nucleotides read TGTGCCAGCAGCTTGGGTCCAGGGGTGGGCACAGATACGCAGTATTTT.

This clone appeared a few times. This chain uses TRBV6-5 with TRBJ2-2, with TRBD1 identical over 8 bases. Germline V gives CDR1 MNHEY, CDR2 SVGAGI. Losses at the gene ends were 8 bases for V and 5 bases for J; bases not matched to a gene: 4. The CDR3 runs to 13 residues. CDR3 nucleotides: TGTGCCAGCGGTCGACAGGGGACCGGGGAGCTGTTTTTT. Translated: CASGRQGTGELFF.

This chain connects TRBV7-2 to TRBJ1-5; D might be TRBD1 (6 bases). Germline V lookup: CDR1 SGHTA, CDR2 FQGNSA. Trimming cost V 7 bases and J 5 bases, with 12 bases left between them. CDR3 length: 13 residues. CDR3 bases: TGTGCCAGCACCGACAGGATGGATCAGCCCCAGCATTTT. This gives the protein CASTDRMDQPQHF.

V usage is TRBV18 and J usage is TRBJ2-7; D is perhaps TRBD1 (6 bases). Trimming pared 3 bases from V and 0 bases from J, leaving 9 bases between. CDR1 and CDR2 from the germline V gene are KGHSH and LQKENI. There are 14 residues in the CDR3. CDR3 in amino acids: CASSPDRTSYEQYF. The CDR3 DNA reads as TGTGCCAGCTCACCGGACAGAACCTCCTACGAGCAGTACTTC.

The CDR3 region has the DNA TGCGCCAGCAGCCGAACCCCTGGACAGGGGTTGGGGGGCTACACCTTC. This codes for CASSRTPGQGLGGYTF. V gene TRBV5-1 combines with J gene TRBJ1-2, with TRBD1 matching over 9 bases. This CDR3 comprises 16 residues. The germline V gene encodes CDR1 SGHRS and CDR2 YFSETQ. V lost 4 bases and J lost 8; bases outside the gene matches: 15.

This chain uses TRBV9 with TRBJ1-1; the D is unclear. Trimming stripped 3 bases from V and 1 base from J, with 10 bases between. Germline values: CDR1 SGDLS, CDR2 YYNGEE. The CDR3 is 14 residues long. CDR3 DNA: TGTGCCAGCAGCGCCCCGACACAGAACACTGAAGCTTTCTTT. Translation: CASSAPTQNTEAFF. Using reference TRBV9 and TRBJ1-1 for the parts outside the CDR3, the full variable domain is DSGVTQTPKHLITATGQRVTLRCSPRSGDLSVYWYQQSLDQGLQFLIQYYNGEERAKGNILERFSAQQFPDLHSELNLSSLELGDSALYFCASSAPTQNTEAFFGQGTRLTVV.

This clone was picked up a small number of times. The chain has TRBV7-2 and TRBJ2-7, with 7 bases that match TRBD1. The V segment lost 1 base and the J segment 3 bases; nucleotides outside the gene matches: 6. Germline CDR1 SGHTA, CDR2 FQGNSA. This CDR3 region has 15 residues. The CDR3 here is CASSLVGDSNYEQYF. CDR3 sequence (DNA): TGTGCCAGCAGCTTAGTTGGGGACAGTAACTACGAGCAGTACTTC. The full variable domain, with the rest looked up from reference TRBV7-2 and TRBJ2-7, is GAGVSQSPSNKVTEKGKDVELRCDPISGHTALYWYRQSLGQGLEFLIYFQGNSAPDKSGLPSDRFSAERTGGSVSTLTIQRTQQEDSAVYLCASSLVGDSNYEQYFGPGTRLTVT.

This clone appeared once. This chain joins TRBV4-2 and TRBJ1-3; 9 nucleotides match TRBD1. The CDR3 runs to 17 residues. The trim removed 3 bases at V and 4 bases at J, leaving 10 bases unmatched. Germline V gene lookup returns CDR1 LGHNA and CDR2 YNFKEQ. The CDR3 coding sequence is TGTGCCAGCAGCCAGGAGGGGACAGGGCGGTCCGGAAACACCATATATTTT. It specifies CASSQEGTGRSGNTIYF.

This clone was seen a few times. The chain links TRBV2 to TRBJ1-2; D uncertain. The CDR3 sequence is 11 residues long. V gave up 3 bases and J gave up 14 bases, with 13 bases separating them. Germline CDR1 reads SNHLY; CDR2 reads FYNNEI. DNA of the CDR3: TGTGCCAGCAGTGAGGAGGGCCGGGAAACCTTC. Translated: CASSEEGRETF.

Only a few counts were recorded for this clone. The gene calls are TRBV2 and TRBJ1-2, with D tentatively TRBD1 (6 bases). Germline CDR1 and CDR2: SNHLY and FYNNEI. The CDR3 is 15 amino acids. V lost 1 base, J lost 1 base, and 10 bases lay in between. The CDR3 sequence: CASSEGTASNYGYTF. CDR3 sequence (DNA): TGTGCCAGCAGTGAAGGGACAGCCAGTAACTATGGCTACACCTTC.

V usage is TRBV30 and J usage is TRBJ2-5, with D perhaps matching TRBD2 (6 bases). The germline CDR1 and CDR2 sequences are GTSNPN and SVGIG (reference sequence). V gave up 3 bases and J gave up 6 bases, with 14 bases separating them. The CDR3 runs to 13 residues. CDR3 nucleotide sequence: TGTGCCTGGAGGGGACTTCACATCAAGACCCAGTACTTC. This codes for CAWRGLHIKTQYF.

The V gene is TRBV6-5, the J gene TRBJ2-5; TRBD2 agrees at 8 bases. CDR1 and CDR2 from the germline V gene are MNHEY and SVGAGI. V was clipped by 6 bases and J by 0 bases; unmatched bases: 6. The CDR3 length is 15 residues. This CDR3 is CASSTGGLDQETQYF. The CDR3 DNA sequence: TGTGCCAGCAGCACCGGGGGACTAGACCAAGAGACCCAGTACTTC.

This chain connects TRBV6-6 to TRBJ1-2, with TRBD1 matching over 7 bases. Losses at the gene ends were 5 bases for V and 5 bases for J; bases not matched to a gene: 5. Germline loops: CDR1 MNHNY, CDR2 SVGAGI (reference sequence). The CDR3 is made up of 13 amino acids. This chain's CDR3 is CASSTTGTYGYTF. The CDR3 DNA reads TGTGCCAGCAGTACGACAGGGACATATGGCTACACCTTC.

The rearrangement joins TRBV2 to TRBJ2-2; 10 nucleotides agree with TRBD2. The CDR3 length is 16 residues. The germline V gene has CDR1 SNHLY and CDR2 FYNNEI. Trimming removed 5 bases from V and 6 bases from J; junction bases left unmatched: 9. The CDR3 reads CASSIRLAGDAGELFF. In DNA, the CDR3 is TGTGCCAGCAGTATCAGGCTAGCGGGGGACGCCGGGGAGCTGTTTTTT.

V is TRBV29-1 and J is TRBJ1-2; D is undetermined. This CDR3 comprises 15 residues. The germline V gene encodes CDR1 SQVTM and CDR2 ANQGSEA. V was shortened by 3 bases and J by 5 bases, with 19 bases between the two germline ends. CDR3 in amino acids: CSVDSPGKGGYGYTF. The DNA for the CDR3 is TGCAGCGTTGATAGTCCGGGGAAAGGAGGATATGGCTACACCTTC.

This chain links TRBV5-1 with TRBJ1-2; 7 nucleotides line up with TRBD1. The germline V gene encodes CDR1 SGHRS and CDR2 YFSETQ. The CDR3 extends over 13 amino acids. The ends lost 4 bases at V and 5 bases at J; junction bases unmatched: 5. The CDR3 region is CASSPGQQYGYTF. The CDR3 DNA reads TGCGCCAGCAGCCCGGGACAGCAATATGGCTACACCTTC.

This clone has only a few counts. This chain uses TRBV19 with TRBJ2-7; D unresolved. This CDR3 is built from 15 residues. Germline V CDR1 and CDR2: LNHDA, SQIVND (reference sequence). Trimming took off 5 bases at V and 9 bases at J, with 23 bases between the two ends. CDR3 bases: TGTGCCAGTAGTGGAGACGCCCAACCCCGTATTGGGCAGTACTTC. Its translation is CASSGDAQPRIGQYF.

V gene TRBV11-2 combines with J gene TRBJ2-1; 9 bases fit TRBD2. CDR1 and CDR2 from the germline V gene are SGHAT and FQNNGV. Trimming took 1 base from V and 4 from J; bases not matched to a gene: 5. The length of the CDR3 is 16 residues. The CDR3 here is CASSLVGLAGYNEQFF. CDR3 bases: TGTGCCAGCAGCTTAGTAGGGCTAGCGGGATACAATGAGCAGTTCTTC.

The rearrangement links TRBV6-5 to TRBJ2-7; a possible D gene is TRBD1 (7 bases). Trimming shortened V by 1 base and J by 5 bases, and 12 bases separated the two germline ends. The CDR3 length is 14 residues. The germline gives CDR1 MNHEY, CDR2 SVGAGI. CDR3 bases: TGTGCCAGCAGTTACTGGCAGGGGGAGGACGAGCAGTACTTC. Translation: CASSYWQGEDEQYF.

This clone was picked up a small number of times. V is TRBV29-1 and J is TRBJ2-3; TRBD2 matches 9 bases. V trimming: 7 bases; J trimming: 2 bases; junction bases outside the gene matches: 4. Germline assignment: CDR1 SQVTM and CDR2 ANQGSEA. This CDR3 spans 13 amino acids. The CDR3 here is CSASGTYTDTQYF. DNA of the CDR3: TGCAGCGCTAGCGGGACCTACACAGATACGCAGTATTTT.

This chain links TRBV6-1 with TRBJ2-7; D is uncertain. Looked up from germline, CDR1 is MNHNS and CDR2 is SASEGT. The CDR3 has 14 residues. V was clipped by 4 bases and J by 3 bases, with 13 bases between them. The CDR3 DNA is TGTGCCAGCAGTGTTCTGAGGTCCCACTACGAGCAGTACTTC. It translates to CASSVLRSHYEQYF.

This chain uses TRBV5-4 with TRBJ2-5; 12 bases map to TRBD2. The CDR3 loop spans 15 amino acids. Per germline, CDR1 SGHNT and CDR2 YYREEE (reference sequence). The J segment lost 2 bases and the V segment lost 2 bases, leaving 1 base of the junction unmatched. CDR3 loop: CASSFGLAGQETQYF. CDR3 nucleotide sequence: TGTGCCAGCAGCTTCGGACTAGCGGGGCAAGAGACCCAGTACTTC.

This chain joins TRBV12-5 and TRBJ2-3; D is possibly TRBD2 (6 bases). Trimming shortened V by 6 bases and J by 4 bases, and 20 bases separated the two germline ends. In germline, CDR1 is LGHNT, CDR2 FRNRAP. This CDR3 has 16 residues. The CDR3 here is CASGPGVQRAADTQYF. CDR3 coding DNA: TGTGCTAGTGGCCCGGGCGTCCAGCGGGCCGCAGATACGCAGTATTTT.

This clone was seen more than once but under ten times. The chain joins TRBV5-4 to TRBJ1-1, with a weak D call TRBD1 (6 bases). Germline CDR1 is SGHNT and CDR2 is YYREEE (reference sequence). The germline V and J ends were trimmed by 0 bases and 3 bases, with 24 bases remaining between them. The CDR3 loop spans 19 amino acids. In DNA form, the CDR3 reads TGTGCCAGCAGCTTGGCAGGGGCCACCCCCCGATCCTCTTACACTGAAGCTTTCTTT. This translates into CASSLAGATPRSSYTEAFF.